One and the same sample provided the 24 T cell receptor beta chains below, sequenced in a study of T cells in Graves' hyperthyroidism and ophthalmopathy. Amplified regions were TCR beta CDR3 sequences from RNA transcripts. The HTBI primer set served for first-round RT-PCR of the TCR CDR3. From the multiplex PCR reads, TCRdb called clonotypes with MiXCR, one entry per CDR3 protein. The data contain approximately 400,000 distinct CDR3 sequences, 11% to 15% of them singletons. Sequencing was carried out using blood. Receptors were obtained from a man between 50 and 59 years old with Graves' ophthalmopathy.

The chain combines TRBV10-2 with TRBJ2-1; D remains unclear. Trimming removed 6 bases from V and 7 bases from J, with 10 bases in between. The CDR3 totals 12 residues. CDR1 and CDR2 (germline): WSHSY, SAAADI. The CDR3 DNA sequence: TGCGCCAGCAGCCCAGCAGCGAATGAGCAGTTCTTC. It encodes CASSPAANEQFF.

The chain couples TRBV6-9 to TRBJ2-5; 8 bases align to TRBD1. CDR1 and CDR2 (germline): MNHGY, SVAAGI. The CDR3 consists of 17 residues. Trimming took 0 bases from V and 1 from J; bases not matched to a gene: 7. CDR3 nucleotides: TGTGCCAGCAGTTATTCCAGCAGGGGGCCCCTCCAAGAGACCCAGTACTTC. Amino acid sequence: CASSYSSRGPLQETQYF.

This clonotype has a count of ten or more. The chain is built from TRBV3-1 and TRBJ1-2; D ambiguous. The V end lost 4 bases, the J end lost 4 bases, and 7 bases lay between the germline ends. This CDR3 is 12 amino acids long. Germline V CDR1 and CDR2: LGHDT, YNNKEL (reference sequence). The CDR3: CASSPHSYGYTF. The CDR3 DNA follows: TGTGCCAGCAGCCCTCACAGCTATGGCTACACCTTC.

This clonotype was found a few times. The chain's CDR3 is CASSYSIVGAHGYTF. CDR3 coding DNA: TGTGCCAGCAGTTACTCGATTGTGGGGGCCCATGGCTACACCTTC. The chain employs TRBV6-2 or TRBV6-3 and TRBJ1-2, with a tentative D call TRBD1 (6 bases). This CDR3 region has 15 residues. The V gene lost 0 bases and the J gene lost 6 bases, with 14 bases spanning the gap. The germline gives CDR1 MNHEY, CDR2 SVGEGT.

This clonotype was observed many times. The chain carries TRBV2 and TRBJ2-3; weak D call: TRBD2 (5 bases). V gave up 7 bases and J gave up 5 bases, with 7 bases separating them. This CDR3 is built from 11 residues. Looked up from germline, CDR1 is SNHLY and CDR2 is FYNNEI. Written as DNA, the CDR3 is TGTGCCAGCACGGGGTTAGATACGCAGTATTTT. Its protein product is CASTGLDTQYF.

This clonotype was detected many times. The chain carries TRBV5-1 and TRBJ2-3; TRBD1 might be the D (6 bases). The CDR3 is 14 amino acids. V dropped 2 bases and J dropped 2 bases, with 9 bases sitting between them. Germline assignment: CDR1 SGHRS and CDR2 YFSETQ. CDR3 nucleotide sequence: TGCGCCAGCAGCTTACAGGGATTCACAGATACGCAGTATTTT. This encodes CASSLQGFTDTQYF. The variable domain in full, with the rest retrieved from reference TRBV5-1 and TRBJ2-3, is KAGVTQTPRYLIKTRGQQVTLSCSPISGHRSVSWYQQTPGQGLQFLFEYFSETQRNKGNFPGRFSGRQFSNSRSEMNVSTLELGDSALYLCASSLQGFTDTQYFGPGTRLTVL.

This clonotype was detected many times. V and J are TRBV20-1 and TRBJ1-1; D is undetermined. The V gene lost 5 bases and the J gene lost 0 bases, with 10 bases spanning the gap. The CDR3 sequence is 13 residues long. Germline-derived CDR1 and CDR2 are DFQATT and SNEGSKA (reference sequence). CDR3 region: CSASNPLNTEAFF. The CDR3 DNA sequence: TGCAGTGCTTCAAATCCGTTGAACACTGAAGCTTTCTTT.

This clonotype was found a few times. CDR3 nucleotide sequence: TGTGCCAGCAGCGTAGTAAGCTCCGGGGAGCTGTTTTTT. Translation: CASSVVSSGELFF. This chain links TRBV9 with TRBJ2-2; D gene uncertain. The CDR3 spans 13 residues. Germline loops: CDR1 SGDLS, CDR2 YYNGEE. The V end lost 0 bases, the J end lost 6 bases, and 6 bases lay between the germline ends.

This chain connects TRBV6-5 to TRBJ2-5, with a tentative D call TRBD2 (5 bases). Germline CDR1 is MNHEY and CDR2 is SVGAGI. V lost 0 bases, J lost 3 bases, and 11 bases lay in between. CDR3 size: 15 residues. The CDR3 spells CASSYSSPGEETQYF. The DNA for the CDR3 is TGTGCCAGCAGTTACTCCAGTCCCGGGGAAGAGACCCAGTACTTC.

The V and J genes are TRBV5-8 and TRBJ2-1; TRBD1 might be the D (5 bases). Deletions cut 5 bases from V and 2 bases from J, with 17 bases between. Germline CDR1 and CDR2: SGHTS and YDEGEE. This CDR3 has 16 residues. CDR3 in amino acids: CASSNGALDTYNEQFF. Written as DNA, the CDR3 is TGTGCCAGCAGTAATGGGGCCCTTGACACCTACAATGAGCAGTTCTTC.

This chain connects TRBV9 to TRBJ1-1, with D perhaps TRBD1 (6 bases). Trimming stripped 4 bases from V and 8 bases from J, with 15 bases between. CDR1 is SGDLS, CDR2 YYNGEE, per germline. This CDR3 is 13 amino acids long. CDR3 in DNA: TGTGCCAGCAGCCACGCAGGGGCTATCGAAGCTTTCTTT. Residues: CASSHAGAIEAFF.

This clonotype was detected ten times or more. The chain uses TRBV5-1 and TRBJ1-1, with TRBD1 identical over 8 bases. V was pared by 1 base and J by 3 bases, with 8 bases of the junction left unmatched. This CDR3 has 16 amino acids. CDR1 and CDR2 from the germline V gene are SGHRS and YFSETQ. CDR3 bases: TGCGCCAGCAGCTTGCGGACAGGGTGGACGGACACTGAAGCTTTCTTT. Translated, it gives CASSLRTGWTDTEAFF.

This clonotype occurred many times. The rearrangement uses TRBV6-1 and TRBJ1-5; D unresolved. The CDR3 length is 14 residues. Between the trimmed V and J ends, which lost 1 base and 7 bases, there was a span of 11 bases. Germline CDR1 and CDR2: MNHNS and SASEGT. Here the CDR3 reads CASSEEGWVQPQHF. The CDR3 coding sequence is TGTGCCAGCAGTGAAGAAGGGTGGGTCCAGCCCCAGCATTTT.

This clonotype was detected ten times or more. This chain links TRBV6-1 with TRBJ1-2; no reliable D call. The CDR3 sequence is 12 residues long. V was clipped by 3 bases and J by 4 bases, with 6 bases between them. Looked up from germline, CDR1 is MNHNS and CDR2 is SASEGT. The CDR3 DNA is TGTGCCAGCAGTGACGACGGCTATGGCTACACCTTC. The encoded protein is CASSDDGYGYTF.

This chain joins TRBV2 and TRBJ2-1; 13 bases agree with TRBD2. This CDR3 comprises 16 residues. Germline trimming cut 10 bases from V and 9 bases from J; bases unmatched to any gene: 15. Germline CDR1 SNHLY, CDR2 FYNNEI. In DNA form, the CDR3 reads TGTGCCACCAGGCCCCCCCGGACTAGCGGGAGCGTTGAGCAGTTCTTC. It translates to CATRPPRTSGSVEQFF.

This clonotype has just a few counts. The chain recombines TRBV4-1 with TRBJ2-1; D not certain. CDR1 is MGHRA and CDR2 is YSYEKL in the germline V gene. Trimming took off 4 bases at V and 2 bases at J, with 12 bases between the two ends. CDR3 length: 15 amino acids. This chain's CDR3 is CASSPRSGPYNEQFF. For the CDR3, the DNA is TGCGCCAGCAGCCCCCGGAGTGGACCCTACAATGAGCAGTTCTTC.

This clonotype occurred many times. In DNA, the CDR3 is TGTGCCAGCATGAATAGCGGGAGTTCCGGGGATACGCAGTATTTT. It encodes CASMNSGSSGDTQYF. This chain links TRBV12-3 or TRBV12-4 with TRBJ2-3; 9 positions match TRBD2. The CDR3 spans 15 residues. The ends lost 7 bases at V and 6 bases at J; junction bases unmatched: 11.

This clonotype was detected ten times or more. The chain uses TRBV28 and TRBJ1-5; a weak D match, TRBD1 (5 bases). Germline assignment: CDR1 MDHEN and CDR2 SYDVKM. V lost 5 bases to trimming and J lost 0 bases, with 8 bases between them. The CDR3 totals 14 residues. The CDR3 DNA is TGTGCCAGCAGTGGGACGGATAGCAATCAGCCCCAGCATTTT. Its protein product is CASSGTDSNQPQHF. The variable domain in full, with the rest retrieved from reference TRBV28 and TRBJ1-5, is DVKVTQSSRYLVKRTGEKVFLECVQDMDHENMFWYRQDPGLGLRLIYFSYDVKMKEKGDIPEGYSVSREKKERFSLILESASTNQTSMYLCASSGTDSNQPQHFGDGTRLSIL.

This sequence joins TRBV10-3 and TRBJ1-3; 7 bases match TRBD1. Germline V gives CDR1 ENHRY, CDR2 SYGVKD. The V and J ends lost 6 bases and 8 bases, in that order; junction bases with no gene match: 16. This CDR3 has 16 residues. The CDR3 loop reads CAIRARDREHGDTIYF. In DNA form, the CDR3 reads TGTGCCATCAGGGCCCGCGACAGGGAGCACGGGGACACCATATATTTT.

This chain joins TRBV6-9 and TRBJ2-7, with 7 bases aligning to TRBD1. The germline gives CDR1 MNHGY, CDR2 SVAAGI. Unmatched junction bases numbered 15, after V lost 4 bases and J lost 6 bases. The CDR3 has 16 residues. CDR3 sequence (DNA): TGTGCCAGCAGTTTAGAGACAGGGCAGTTGGCTCTCGAGCAGTACTTC. Encoded protein: CASSLETGQLALEQYF.

The table lists this clonotype with many counts. This chain links TRBV6-5 with TRBJ1-1; D gene ambiguous. The germline gives CDR1 MNHEY, CDR2 SVGAGI. The CDR3 covers 11 residues. Trimming pared 2 bases from V and 6 bases from J, leaving 4 bases between. CDR3 sequence (DNA): TGTGCCAGCAGTTACCCCCCTGAAGCTTTCTTT. As protein: CASSYPPEAFF.

The chain joins TRBV24-1 to TRBJ2-1, with 7 bases identical to TRBD2. The CDR3 sequence is 17 residues long. Unmatched junction bases numbered 17, after V lost 5 bases and J lost 8 bases. The germline CDR1 and CDR2 sequences are KGHDR and SFDVKD. The CDR3 here is CATSVPEGGGRWDEQFF. The DNA for the CDR3 is TGTGCCACCAGTGTCCCGGAGGGTGGCGGGAGATGGGATGAGCAGTTCTTC.

This clonotype showed up just a few times. The chain has TRBV4-1 and TRBJ1-5, with D possibly being TRBD1 (5 bases). CDR1 MGHRA and CDR2 YSYEKL come from the germline V gene. The CDR3 runs 16 residues. Trimming took 2 bases from V and 0 from J, leaving 11 bases between them. The CDR3 sequence: CASSQQGKYSNQPQHF. CDR3 nucleotides: TGCGCCAGCAGCCAACAGGGAAAATATAGCAATCAGCCCCAGCATTTT.

The chain recombines TRBV28 with TRBJ2-1; TRBD2 matches at 11 bases. The CDR3 contains 14 residues. Germline loops: CDR1 MDHEN, CDR2 SYDVKM. Trimming took 3 bases from V and 10 from J; bases not matched to a gene: 5. The CDR3 loop reads CASSFSGRVGEQFF. CDR3 DNA: TGTGCCAGCAGTTTTAGCGGGAGGGTTGGGGAGCAGTTCTTC.